Each of the 2 T cell receptor beta chains below was sequenced from the same sample in a study of shared clonotypes between healthy human individuals. Data came from immunoSEQ multiplex PCR; TCRdb stores just in-frame clones and leaves some out. The sample shows approximately 500,000 clones, about 72% of them seen only once. Sequenced input: PBMCs. These receptors all come from a woman between 40 and 50 years old in good health. Some clones in this sample may be carry-over from other donors' samples.

The chain combines TRBV29-1 with TRBJ2-3; TRBD2 agrees at 12 bases. This CDR3 is built from 13 residues. CDR1 and CDR2 (germline): SQVTM, ANQGSEA. J lost 8 bases, V lost 3 bases, and 3 bases had no gene match. The CDR3 spells CSVETSGSGTQYF. In DNA, the CDR3 is TGCAGCGTTGAGACTAGCGGGAGCGGTACGCAGTATTTT.

The rearrangement uses TRBV7-6 and TRBJ2-3, with 7 nucleotides matching TRBD2. The CDR3 spans 16 residues. The trim removed 2 bases at V and 1 base at J, leaving 6 bases unmatched. From germline, CDR1 is SGHVS and CDR2 FNYEAQ. CDR3 region: CASSLTRGSRTDTQYF. CDR3 sequence (DNA): TGTGCCAGCAGCTTAACGCGCGGGAGTCGCACAGATACGCAGTATTTT.